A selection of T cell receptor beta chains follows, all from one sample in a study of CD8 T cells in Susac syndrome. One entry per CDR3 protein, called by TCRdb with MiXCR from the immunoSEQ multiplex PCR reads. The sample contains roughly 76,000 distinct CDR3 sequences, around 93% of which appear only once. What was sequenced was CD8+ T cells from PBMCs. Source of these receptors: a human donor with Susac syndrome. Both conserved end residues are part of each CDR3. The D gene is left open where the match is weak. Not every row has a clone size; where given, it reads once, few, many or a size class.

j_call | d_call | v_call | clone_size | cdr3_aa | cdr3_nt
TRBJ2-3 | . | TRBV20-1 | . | CSARVASTDTQYF | TGCAGTGCTAGGGTAGCTAGCACAGATACGCAGTATTTT
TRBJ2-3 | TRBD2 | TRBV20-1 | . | CSADGLAGRTDTQYF | TGCAGTGCTGACGGGCTAGCGGGGCGGACAGATACGCAGTATTTT
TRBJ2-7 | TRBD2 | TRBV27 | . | CASSSRREALIYEQYF | TGTGCCAGCAGTTCCCGGCGGGAGGCTTTGATCTACGAGCAGTACTTC
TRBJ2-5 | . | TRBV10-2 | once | CASSWVPGHLGETQYF | TGCGCCAGCAGTTGGGTGCCGGGACACCTGGGAGAGACCCAGTACTTC
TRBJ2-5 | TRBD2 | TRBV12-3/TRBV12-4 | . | CASSLGAGGRETQYF | TGTGCCAGCAGTTTAGGAGCGGGGGGTCGGGAGACCCAGTACTTC
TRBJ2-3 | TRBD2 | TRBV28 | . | CASSPGTRGGDTQYF | TGTGCCAGCAGCCCCGGGACTAGGGGTGGAGATACGCAGTATTTT
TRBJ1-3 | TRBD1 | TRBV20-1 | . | CSASKDRAGNTIYF | TGCAGTGCTAGTAAGGACAGGGCTGGAAACACCATATATTTT
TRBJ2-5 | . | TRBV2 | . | CASRGDEGLETQYF | TGTGCCAGCAGGGGGGATGAGGGGCTGGAGACCCAGTACTTC
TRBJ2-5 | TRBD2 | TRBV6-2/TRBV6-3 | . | CASSSGLAGGPFETQYF | TGTGCCAGCAGTTCGGGACTAGCGGGAGGGCCGTTTGAGACCCAGTACTTC
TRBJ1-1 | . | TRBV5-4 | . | CASSLEWEDTEAFF | TGTGCCAGCAGCTTGGAGTGGGAGGACACTGAAGCTTTCTTT
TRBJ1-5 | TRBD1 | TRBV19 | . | CASSISGTDQPQHF | TGTGCCAGTAGTATTTCGGGGACAGATCAGCCCCAGCATTTT
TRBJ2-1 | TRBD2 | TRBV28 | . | CASRGTSLGNEQFF | TGTGCCAGCAGGGGGACTAGCTTGGGCAATGAGCAGTTCTTC
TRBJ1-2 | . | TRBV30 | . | CAWTPDSSNYGYTF | TGTGCCTGGACCCCGGACAGTTCTAACTATGGCTACACCTTC
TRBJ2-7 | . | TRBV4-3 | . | CASSQVNSPSYEQYF | TGCGCCAGCAGCCAAGTGAACAGTCCTTCCTACGAGCAGTACTTC
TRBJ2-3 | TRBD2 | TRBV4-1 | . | CASSPRGGDGTDTQYF | TGCGCCAGCAGCCCCCGCGGGGGGGACGGCACAGATACGCAGTATTTT
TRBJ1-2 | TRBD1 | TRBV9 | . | CASSSTDRENYGYTF | TGTGCCAGCAGCTCGACGGACAGGGAAAACTATGGCTACACCTTC
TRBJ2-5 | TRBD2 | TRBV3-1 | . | CASSPRTSGGQETQYF | TGTGCCAGCAGCCCAAGGACTAGCGGGGGTCAAGAGACCCAGTACTTC